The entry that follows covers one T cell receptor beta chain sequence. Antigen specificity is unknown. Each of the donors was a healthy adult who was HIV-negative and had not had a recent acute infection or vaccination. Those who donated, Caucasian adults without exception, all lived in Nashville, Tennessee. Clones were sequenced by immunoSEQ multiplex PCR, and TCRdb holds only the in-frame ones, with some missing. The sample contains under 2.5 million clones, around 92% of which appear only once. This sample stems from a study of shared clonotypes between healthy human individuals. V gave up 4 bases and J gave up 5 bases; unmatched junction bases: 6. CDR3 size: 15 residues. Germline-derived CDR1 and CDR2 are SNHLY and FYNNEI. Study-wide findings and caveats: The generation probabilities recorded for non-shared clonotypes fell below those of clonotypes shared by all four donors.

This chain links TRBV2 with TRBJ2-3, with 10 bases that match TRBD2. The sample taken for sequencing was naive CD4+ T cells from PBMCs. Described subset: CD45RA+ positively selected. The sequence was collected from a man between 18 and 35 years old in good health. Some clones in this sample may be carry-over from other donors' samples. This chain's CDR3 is CASSGLAGAEDTQYF. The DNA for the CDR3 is TGTGCCAGCAGTGGGCTAGCGGGAGCGGAAGATACGCAGTATTTT.